This T cell receptor (beta chain) was identified in a study of cytomegalovirus exposure and HLA in healthy donors. The study, taken as a whole, reports: The presence/absence work took it that sequencing depth was about the same across donors. An apparent linkage of common viral pathogens to several of the most significant clusters emerged in a later analysis. For most TCR beta V segments, an earlier analysis put the productive rate at about 87% or about 30% of the time.

With 60 Vbeta and 13 Jbeta primers, the PCR was carried out. This table comes from immunoSEQ multiplex PCR, and its TCRdb copy is limited to in-frame clones, with some not included. The repertoire holds over 45,000 clones, about 81% seen once, with roughly 2.5% in the top ten. The germline V gene encodes CDR1 SGHDT and CDR2 YYEEEE. J gave up 6 bases and V 0 bases, and 10 bases lay outside the gene matches. This CDR3 has 16 amino acids. This clone was seen a few times. No antigen is known for it. The source of this sequence is a boy aged 10-17 years in good health and CMV-seropositive. Sequencing was performed on PBMCs. J is TRBJ1-2 and V is TRBV5-6; TRBD1 agrees at 8 bases. CDR3 sequence: CASSLALQGVVDGYTF. DNA for the CDR3: TGTGCCAGCAGCTTGGCGCTACAGGGGGTGGTTGATGGCTACACCTTC.